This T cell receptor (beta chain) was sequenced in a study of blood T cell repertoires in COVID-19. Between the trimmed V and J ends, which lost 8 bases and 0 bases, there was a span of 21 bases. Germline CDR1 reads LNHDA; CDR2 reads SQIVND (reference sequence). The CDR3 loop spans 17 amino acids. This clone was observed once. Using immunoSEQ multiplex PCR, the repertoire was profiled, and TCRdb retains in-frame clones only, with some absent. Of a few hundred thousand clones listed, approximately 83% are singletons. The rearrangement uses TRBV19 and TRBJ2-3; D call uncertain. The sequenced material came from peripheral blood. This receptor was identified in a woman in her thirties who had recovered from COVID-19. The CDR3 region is CASSKEQNAISTDTQYF. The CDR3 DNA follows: TGTGCCAGTTCGAAAGAGCAAAACGCCATTAGCACAGATACGCAGTATTTT.